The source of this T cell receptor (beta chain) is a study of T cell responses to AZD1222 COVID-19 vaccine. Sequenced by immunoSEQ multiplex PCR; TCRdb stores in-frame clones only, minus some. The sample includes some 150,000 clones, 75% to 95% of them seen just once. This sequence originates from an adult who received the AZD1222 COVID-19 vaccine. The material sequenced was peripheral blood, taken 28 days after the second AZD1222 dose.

The CDR3, as DNA: TGTGCCAGCAGGTCAGCATCTAACTATGGCTACACCTTC. Amino acids: CASRSASNYGYTF. J is TRBJ1-2 and V is TRBV6-5; no clear D. Germline CDR1 reads MNHEY; CDR2 reads SVGAGI. The V gene lost 6 bases and the J gene lost 0 bases, with 8 bases spanning the gap. This CDR3 region has 13 residues.